The clone carrying this TCR beta chain was counted between two and nine times. The CDR3 contains 14 residues. V gave up 1 base and J gave up 3 bases; unmatched junction bases: 0. Germline V lookup: CDR1 SGHAT, CDR2 FQNNGV. The source of the sample is a study of OX40 agonist ivuxolimab in advanced cancers. Generated by immunoSEQ multiplex PCR, the TCRdb table keeps only in-frame clones and is missing some. The sample includes some 45,000 clones, about 86% of them seen just once. The chain uses TRBV11-2 and TRBJ2-7; 10 nucleotides match TRBD2. Sequenced here: CD4+ or CD8+ T cells sorted from blood, sampled in a trial of the OX40 agonist ivuxolimab. This receptor was identified in an adult with an advanced solid tumor such as melanoma, head and neck, liver or kidney cancer. CDR3 in DNA: TGTGCCAGCAGCTTAGGGACTAGCGGCTACGAGCAGTACTTC. This sequence encodes CASSLGTSGYEQYF. The full variable domain, rest sourced from reference TRBV11-2 and TRBJ2-7, is EAGVAQSPRYKIIEKRQSVAFWCNPISGHATLYWYQQILGQGPKLLIQFQNNGVVDDSQLPKDRFSAERLKGVDSTLKIQPAKLEDSAVYLCASSLGTSGYEQYFGPGTRLTVT.